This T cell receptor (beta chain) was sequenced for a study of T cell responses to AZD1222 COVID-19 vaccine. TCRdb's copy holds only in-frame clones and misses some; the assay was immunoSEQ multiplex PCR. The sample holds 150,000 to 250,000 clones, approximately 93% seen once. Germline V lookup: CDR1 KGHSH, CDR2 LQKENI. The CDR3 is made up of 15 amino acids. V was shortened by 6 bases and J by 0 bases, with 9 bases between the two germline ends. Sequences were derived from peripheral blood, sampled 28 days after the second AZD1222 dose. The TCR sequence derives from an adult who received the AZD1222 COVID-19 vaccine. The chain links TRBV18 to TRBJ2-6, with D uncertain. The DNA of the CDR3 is TGTGCCAGCTCCCCGCCCCTCTCTGGGGCCAACGTCCTGACTTTC. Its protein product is CASSPPLSGANVLTF. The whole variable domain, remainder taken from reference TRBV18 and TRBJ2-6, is NAGVMQNPRHLVRRRGQEARLRCSPMKGHSHVYWYRQLPEEGLKFMVYLQKENIIDESGMPKERFSAEFPKEGPSILRIQQVVRGDSAAYFCASSPPLSGANVLTFGAGSRLTVL.